Listed here is a single T cell receptor beta chain. The entry originates in a study of a mutant IDH1 vaccine in newly diagnosed glioma. Study at large: Prior therapy was radiotherapy, temozolomide, or both; most received both.

Described time point: baseline, week 1 (first vaccination visit). Treatment indicated: pre-vaccination baseline after standard-of-care therapy. Libraries were prepared by immunoSEQ multiplex PCR; TCRdb keeps only in-frame clonotypes and omits some of them. The sample shows under 90,000 clones, 75% to 85% of them seen only once. CDR1 is SGHRS, CDR2 YFSETQ, per germline. The V end was cut by 7 bases, the J end by 8 bases, with 12 bases between. This CDR3 comprises 11 residues. The sequence came from a man aged 50-59 years with glioma. The specimen comprised PBMCs, sampled from a glioma patient treated with radiotherapy, temozolomide or both. The chain recombines TRBV5-1 with TRBJ1-2, with D possibly being TRBD1 (6 bases). For the CDR3, the DNA is TGCGCCAGCTCCTTAGGGGGAGGCTACACCTTC. This codes for CASSLGGGYTF.